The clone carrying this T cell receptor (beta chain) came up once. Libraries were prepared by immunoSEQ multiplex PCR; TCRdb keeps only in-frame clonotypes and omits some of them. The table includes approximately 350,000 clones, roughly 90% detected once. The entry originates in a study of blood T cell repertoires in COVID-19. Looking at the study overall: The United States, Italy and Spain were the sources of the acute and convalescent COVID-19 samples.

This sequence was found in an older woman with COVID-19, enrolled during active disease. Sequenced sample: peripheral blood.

This chain's CDR3 is CASSQVARTSGANVLTF. For the CDR3, the DNA is TGCGCCAGCAGCCAAGTGGCACGAACCTCTGGGGCCAACGTCCTGACTTTC. This chain links TRBV4-3 with TRBJ2-6; D gene unclear. The CDR3 contains 17 residues. Germline CDR1 and CDR2: LGHNA and YSLEER. V was trimmed by 1 base and J by 0 bases, leaving 10 bases between them.